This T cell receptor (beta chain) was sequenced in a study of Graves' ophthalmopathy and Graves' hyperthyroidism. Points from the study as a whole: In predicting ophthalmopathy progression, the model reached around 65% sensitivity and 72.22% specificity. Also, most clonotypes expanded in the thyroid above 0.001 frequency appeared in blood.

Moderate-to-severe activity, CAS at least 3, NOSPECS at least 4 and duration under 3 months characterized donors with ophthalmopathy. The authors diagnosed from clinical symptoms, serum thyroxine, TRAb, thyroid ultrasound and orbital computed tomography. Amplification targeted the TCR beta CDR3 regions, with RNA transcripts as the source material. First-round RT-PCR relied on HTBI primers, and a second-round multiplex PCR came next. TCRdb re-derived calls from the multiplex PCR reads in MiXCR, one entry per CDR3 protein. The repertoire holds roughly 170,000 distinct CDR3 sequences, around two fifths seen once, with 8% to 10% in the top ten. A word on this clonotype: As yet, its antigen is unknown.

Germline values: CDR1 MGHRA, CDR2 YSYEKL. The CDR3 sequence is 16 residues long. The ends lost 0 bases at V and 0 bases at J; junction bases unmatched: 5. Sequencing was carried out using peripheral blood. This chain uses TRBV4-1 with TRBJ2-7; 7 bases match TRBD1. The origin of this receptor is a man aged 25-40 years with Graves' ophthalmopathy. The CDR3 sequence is CASSQEGGQDSYEQYF. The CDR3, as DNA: TGCGCCAGCAGCCAAGAAGGTGGACAGGACTCCTACGAGCAGTACTTC.